The rows below give T cell receptor beta chains drawn from one sample of a study of T cell changes during pregnancy in multiple sclerosis. Libraries were prepared by immunoSEQ multiplex PCR; TCRdb keeps only in-frame clonotypes and omits some of them. This sample has about 38,000 clones, with 85% to 95% found just once. Material: CD8+ T cells from peripheral blood mononuclear cells, obtained in the third trimester of pregnancy. These receptors came from a female donor with multiple sclerosis, enrolled in a pregnancy study. The CDR3 runs from the conserved cysteine through the conserved F or W. A D gene is named only where the DNA matches it firmly. For some rows the clone size is stated as once, few or many, or as a class when expanded; others skip it.

J gene	V gene	clone size	D gene	CDR3 DNA	CDR3 protein
TRBJ2-3	TRBV7-3	NA	TRBD2	TGTGCCAGCAGCCCCGGGGGCGGGGGGGGAACAGATACGCAGTATTTT	CASSPGGGGGTDTQYF
TRBJ2-3	TRBV13	NA	NA	TGTGCCAGCAGCTGGGGGGGGGCGGGCGCAGATACGCAGTATTTT	CASSWGGAGADTQYF
TRBJ2-7	TRBV27	NA	NA	TGTGCCAGCAGTTTATCTGGCGGCTTCTACGAGCAGTACTTC	CASSLSGGFYEQYF
TRBJ2-7	TRBV27	NA	NA	TGTGCCAGCAGAACCTGGGACTCCGAGGAGCAGTACTTC	CASRTWDSEEQYF
TRBJ2-7	TRBV14	NA	TRBD2	TGTGCCAGCAGCCAAGTCCTAGCGGTCTACGAGCAGTACTTC	CASSQVLAVYEQYF
TRBJ1-3	TRBV7-6	once	NA	TGTGCCAGCAGCTTAGGAGTGGGGCAAGGGACACGCGGAAACACCATATATTTT	CASSLGVGQGTRGNTIYF
TRBJ2-3	TRBV6-4	NA	NA	TGTGCCAGCAGGCCAGGGGAGTCCGCAGATACGCAGTATTTT	CASRPGESADTQYF
TRBJ1-6	TRBV10-3	once	NA	TGTGCCATCAGTGCGACAGAACCTAATTCACCCCTCCACTTT	CAISATEPNSPLHF
TRBJ1-1	TRBV27	NA	NA	TGTGCCAGCAGTCCAACACAGATGAACACTGAAGCTTTCTTT	CASSPTQMNTEAFF
TRBJ2-7	TRBV18	NA	NA	TGTGCCAGCTCACCCGGCTCCTACGAGCAGTACTTC	CASSPGSYEQYF
TRBJ2-7	TRBV9	NA	TRBD2	TGTGCCAGCAGCGTAGGTTTAGCGGGGACCTACGAGCAGTACTTC	CASSVGLAGTYEQYF
TRBJ2-2	TRBV19	NA	NA	TGTGCCAGTAGTACCCCACAGGGCACCGGGGAGCTGTTTTTT	CASSTPQGTGELFF
TRBJ2-5	TRBV27	NA	TRBD2	TGTGCCAGCAGGGGCGGGGGGGAAATAGAGACCCAGTACTTC	CASRGGGEIETQYF
TRBJ1-3	TRBV14	NA	NA	TGTGCCAGCAGCCAGCAGGGATCTGGAAACACCATATATTTT	CASSQQGSGNTIYF
TRBJ1-2	TRBV19	once	TRBD1	TGTGCCAGTAGTATCACTCCGACAGGGTCTGAAGGCTACACCTTC	CASSITPTGSEGYTF
TRBJ2-4	TRBV25-1	NA	TRBD2	TGTGCCAGCACTAGCGGGGGGAGAGACATTCAGTACTTC	CASTSGGRDIQYF
TRBJ1-6	TRBV29-1	NA	TRBD1	TGCAGCGTTGGAACAGGGGGGAATTCACCCCTCCACTTT	CSVGTGGNSPLHF
TRBJ2-1	TRBV29-1	NA	NA	TGCAGCGTTTACGTTAGCGGAAGCTCCTACAATGAGCAGTTCTTC	CSVYVSGSSYNEQFF
TRBJ2-6	TRBV28	NA	NA	TGTGCCAGCTCAGCTGGGGCCAACGTCCTGACTTTC	CASSAGANVLTF
TRBJ2-7	TRBV13	NA	TRBD1	TGTGCCAGCAGCCCCGGACAGGGGTACGAGCAGTACTTC	CASSPGQGYEQYF
TRBJ1-5	TRBV11-2	once	TRBD1	TGTGCCAGCAGCTTGACGGGACCCACAGGGGAGCCCCAGCATTTT	CASSLTGPTGEPQHF
TRBJ1-6	TRBV7-9	NA	NA	TGTGCCAGCAGCTTAGACGGTAGTGACAGCCTCAATTCACCCCTCCACTTT	CASSLDGSDSLNSPLHF
TRBJ1-2	TRBV5-1	once	NA	TGCGCCAGCAGCTTGGCCACGGCTAACTATGGCTACACCTTC	CASSLATANYGYTF
TRBJ2-5	TRBV5-1	once	TRBD2	TGCGCCAGCAGCTTCGCGGGGGAGGAGACCCAGTACTTC	CASSFAGEETQYF
TRBJ2-2	TRBV30	NA	NA	TGTGCCTGGAACGGGGGGCCGGGGACCGGGGAGCTGTTTTTT	CAWNGGPGTGELFF
TRBJ2-7	TRBV2	NA	NA	TGTGCCAGCCAGGAATGGGAGCAGTACTTC	CASQEWEQYF
TRBJ2-7	TRBV2	NA	NA	TGTGCCAGCAGTGGGCGGGACAGCGCGAGCTCCTACGAGCAGTACTTC	CASSGRDSASSYEQYF
TRBJ2-5	TRBV2	NA	TRBD2	TGTGCCAGCAGTGGAACTAGCGGGGATGAGACCCAGTACTTC	CASSGTSGDETQYF
TRBJ2-7	TRBV11-2	NA	TRBD2	TGTGCCAGCAGCTTAGTCGGCGGGGGGCTGCCCAGTGATGGGCAGTACTTC	CASSLVGGGLPSDGQYF
TRBJ2-1	TRBV7-6	NA	TRBD1	TGTGCCAGCGGACAGGGGGGAAGTAATGAGCAGTTCTTC	CASGQGGSNEQFF
TRBJ2-7	TRBV29-1	NA	TRBD1	TGCAGCGTTAGGACAGGACACTCCTACGAGCAGTACTTC	CSVRTGHSYEQYF
TRBJ2-3	TRBV10-2	NA	TRBD2	TGCGCCAGCAGGGGTGGGACTAGCGGCACAGATACGCAGTATTTT	CASRGGTSGTDTQYF
TRBJ1-1	TRBV29-1	NA	NA	TGCAGCGTTACGGTATTGGAAGCTTTCTTT	CSVTVLEAFF
TRBJ1-5	TRBV14	NA	NA	TGTGCCAGCAGCCAAGGGTTACACCCCAATCAGCCCCAGCATTTT	CASSQGLHPNQPQHF
TRBJ1-5	TRBV10-3	NA	TRBD1	TGTGCCATCTCGGACAGGGGGCCCGGGGGCAATCAGCCCCAGCATTTT	CAISDRGPGGNQPQHF
TRBJ2-5	TRBV28	NA	NA	TGTGCCAGCAGGAGGACGGGGGAAGAGACCCAGTACTTC	CASRRTGEETQYF
TRBJ2-1	TRBV5-6	NA	TRBD2	TGTGCCAGCAGCTTTTTGACTAGCGGGGGGGCCTACAATGAGCAGTTCTTC	CASSFLTSGGAYNEQFF
TRBJ2-1	TRBV2	NA	TRBD2	TGTGCCAGCAGTGAACCACGTGACTCTAGCGGGGGTGCGGTTGATGAGCAGTTCTTC	CASSEPRDSSGGAVDEQFF
TRBJ1-5	TRBV4-1	NA	NA	TGCGCCAGCAGCCAAGAGGGGGTGGGAGGGAGCAATCAGCCCCAGCATTTT	CASSQEGVGGSNQPQHF
TRBJ1-4	TRBV13	once	TRBD1	TGTGCCAGCAGCTCTTCAGGGGGAAGGGATGAAAAACTGTTTTTT	CASSSSGGRDEKLFF